The rows below give T cell receptor beta chains drawn from one sample of a study of blood T cell repertoires in COVID-19. Sequencing was performed with immunoSEQ multiplex PCR; in TCRdb, only in-frame clones are kept and a portion is missing. This table holds around 400,000 clones, around 90% found once. Sequencing was performed on peripheral blood. Every receptor here comes from a man aged 35 to 55 with acute or convalescent COVID-19. CDR3s include the opening cysteine and the closing phenylalanine or tryptophan. A D gene is named only where the DNA matches it firmly. The size entry is marked missing in some rows and otherwise reads once, few, many or a size class.

j_call,v_call,clone_size,d_call,cdr3_nt,cdr3_aa
TRBJ1-5,TRBV27,-,-,TGTGCCAGCAGTATATTCGGGGGGAGCGGCAATCAGCCCCAGCATTTT,CASSIFGGSGNQPQHF
TRBJ1-5,TRBV9,-,-,TGTGCCAGCAGCGTAGGGGGGAGCAGGGGTCAGCCCCAGCATTTT,CASSVGGSRGQPQHF
TRBJ1-5,TRBV28,once,TRBD1,TGTGCCAGCAGCCGACAGGGGGCCCCCTCAGGGCTGAGCAATCAGCCCCAGCATTTT,CASSRQGAPSGLSNQPQHF
TRBJ1-3,TRBV4-2,-,-,TGTGCCAGCAGCCAAGGTCTAACTATAACCAGCTCTGGAAACACCATATATTTT,CASSQGLTITSSGNTIYF
TRBJ1-2,TRBV27,-,TRBD1,TGTGCCAGCAGTCCGGGGACAGGGCTGTATGGCTACACCTTC,CASSPGTGLYGYTF
TRBJ2-7,TRBV5-1,-,-,TGCGCCAGCAGCCCGGGAGCCTACGAGCAGTACTTC,CASSPGAYEQYF
TRBJ1-5,TRBV6-1,-,-,TGTGCCAGCAGTGAAGATGGCAGGGACAATCAGCCCCAGCATTTT,CASSEDGRDNQPQHF
TRBJ2-7,TRBV7-2,few,-,TGTGCCAGCAGCTTAGTAGTAGGGAGCTCCTACGAGCAGTACTTC,CASSLVVGSSYEQYF
TRBJ2-3,TRBV6-7,-,TRBD2,TGTGCCAGCAGTTACCCGCCCAGCGGGGACTCAGATACGCAGTATTTT,CASSYPPSGDSDTQYF
TRBJ1-3,TRBV28,-,TRBD1,TGTGCCAGCAGTTTATACCAGGGGGAGGAAAACACCATATATTTT,CASSLYQGEENTIYF
TRBJ1-1,TRBV5-1,once,-,TGCGCCAGCAGCCCCTGGGGGGGAGTCACTGAAGCTTTCTTT,CASSPWGGVTEAFF
TRBJ2-7,TRBV7-6,-,-,TGTGCCAGCAGCTTAGGGCCGGGAGAGAGGTACGAGCAGTACTTC,CASSLGPGERYEQYF
TRBJ2-7,TRBV5-1,-,-,TGCGCCAGCAGCTTATACCCTAGGACGGGAGCAAGATCCTACGAGCAGTACTTC,CASSLYPRTGARSYEQYF
TRBJ2-7,TRBV18,-,TRBD2,TGTGCCAGCTCCCCCAGGACTAGCGGGTTGATCGAGCAGTACTTC,CASSPRTSGLIEQYF
TRBJ1-2,TRBV2,-,-,TGTGCCAGCAGTGAAAGGGGTATGGATGGCTACACCTTC,CASSERGMDGYTF
TRBJ1-1,TRBV6-5,-,TRBD1,TGTGCCAGCAGTCCCCAGACAGGGCCGTACACTGAAGCTTTCTTT,CASSPQTGPYTEAFF
TRBJ1-1,TRBV2,-,TRBD1,TGTGCCAGCACAGGGCAGGGGGCCACGAACACTGAAGCTTTCTTT,CASTGQGATNTEAFF
TRBJ2-3,TRBV7-3,-,TRBD2,TGTGCCAGCAGCTCCCCGACTAGCGGGGGTCTCACAGATACGCAGTATTTT,CASSSPTSGGLTDTQYF
TRBJ1-3,TRBV28,-,-,TGTGCCAGCAGTTTAGTATTCGGGGGCTCTGGAAACACCATATATTTT,CASSLVFGGSGNTIYF
TRBJ1-3,TRBV11-3,-,-,TGTGCCAGCAGCTTAGGAGCTGGAAACACCATATATTTT,CASSLGAGNTIYF
TRBJ2-1,TRBV24-1,-,TRBD1,TGTGCCACCAGTGATTTGCGGGACAGGGCATCTTCCAATGAGCAGTTCTTC,CATSDLRDRASSNEQFF
TRBJ2-1,TRBV2,-,TRBD2,TGTGCCAGCAGTGAAGTCCTAGCGGGAGGGCGGCAGTTCTTC,CASSEVLAGGRQFF
TRBJ2-7,TRBV24-1,-,-,TGTGCCACCCTTACCAGGGATTCTACCTACGAGCAGTACTTC,CATLTRDSTYEQYF
TRBJ1-6,TRBV19,few,-,TGTGCCAGTAGTCCAGGCGGGGGGATGAATTCACCCCTCCACTTT,CASSPGGGMNSPLHF
TRBJ1-1,TRBV28,-,-,TGTGCCAGCAGTTTGAACGGGGAGAACACTGAAGCTTTCTTT,CASSLNGENTEAFF
TRBJ2-7,TRBV28,-,-,TGTGCCAGCAGTTTAACATCAGACATCCTTTACGAGCAGTACTTC,CASSLTSDILYEQYF
TRBJ1-1,TRBV9,-,-,TGTGCCAGCAGCGTAGGGGGCCAGAACACTGAAGCTTTCTTT,CASSVGGQNTEAFF
TRBJ1-3,TRBV5-1,-,-,TGCGCCAGCAGCTCGGGGTCTTCTGGAAACACCATATATTTT,CASSSGSSGNTIYF
TRBJ1-1,TRBV20-1,-,-,TGCAGTGCTAGTGTTGGAGGGTACACTGAAGCTTTCTTT,CSASVGGYTEAFF
TRBJ2-1,TRBV10-3,-,TRBD2,TGTGCCATCAGTTCAACTAGCGGGGGGCCAAGCTCCTACAATGAGCAGTTCTTC,CAISSTSGGPSSYNEQFF
TRBJ1-2,TRBV28,-,TRBD1,TGTGCCAGCATTCCTCCGGGACAGACCTATGGCTACACCTTC,CASIPPGQTYGYTF
TRBJ2-1,TRBV18,-,-,TGTGCCAGCTCACCAATGGACAGTTCCTACAATGAGCAGTTCTTC,CASSPMDSSYNEQFF
TRBJ1-4,TRBV7-9,once,-,TGTGCCAGCCGGCGGAGCCCTAATGAAAAACTGTTTTTT,CASRRSPNEKLFF
TRBJ1-4,TRBV7-6,-,TRBD1,TGTGCCAGCAGCGCGACCGGGACAGGGGGCTTAAATGAAAAACTGTTTTTT,CASSATGTGGLNEKLFF
TRBJ1-4,TRBV28,-,-,TGTGCCAGCAGTTTACTCAGGGGTAATGAAAAACTGTTTTTT,CASSLLRGNEKLFF
TRBJ1-3,TRBV9,-,TRBD1,TGTGCCAGCAGCGTAGAAGCCGGGACAGGGGGCTCTGGAAACACCATATATTTT,CASSVEAGTGGSGNTIYF
TRBJ2-4,TRBV2,-,-,TGTGCCAGCGGCACGCCGACAGTAGAGGACATTCAGTACTTC,CASGTPTVEDIQYF
TRBJ1-1,TRBV27,-,-,TGTGCCAGCAGTCTTACTGGGGCGGACACTGAAGCTTTCTTT,CASSLTGADTEAFF